The 21 T cell receptor beta chains below come from one sample, sequenced in a study of Ad26.COV2.S vaccination and SARS-CoV-2 variants. Assay used: immunoSEQ multiplex PCR; TCRdb lists only in-frame clones, some missing. The table includes about 680,000 clones, around 92% detected once. As for treatment: some 20 received Ad26.COV2.S at low or high dose, single or two shots; roughly five received placebo; per-sample allocation not given. Day 63 after the first injection of vaccine or placebo was the sampling time. The source material was peripheral blood, sampled in a trial of Ad26.COV2.S vaccine versus placebo. These TCRs come from a person between 18 and 65 years old who received the Ad26.COV2.S COVID-19 vaccine or a placebo.

The chain links TRBV5-1 to TRBJ1-2, with D tentatively TRBD1 (5 bases). Between the trimmed V and J ends, which lost 5 bases and 2 bases, there was a span of 13 bases. The V gene's germline CDR1 is SGHRS and CDR2 YFSETQ. CDR3 length: 14 amino acids. The CDR3 spells CASRTGTGNYGYTF. DNA of the CDR3: TGCGCCAGCAGAACCGGGACGGGGAACTATGGCTACACCTTC.

This chain connects TRBV11-2 to TRBJ2-7; the match to TRBD2 covers 10 bases. V lost 2 bases, J lost 5 bases, and 3 bases stayed unmatched. The CDR3 has 14 amino acids. CDR1 SGHAT and CDR2 FQNNGV come from the germline V gene. CDR3 region: CASSLFLAGDEQYF. In DNA, the CDR3 is TGTGCCAGCAGCTTATTTCTAGCGGGAGACGAGCAGTACTTC.

This clone was detected only once. The chain combines TRBV30 with TRBJ1-2, with D possibly being TRBD1 (5 bases). Trimming removed 6 bases at V and 5 bases at J, with 13 bases between. CDR3 length: 12 residues. Germline lookup yields CDR1 GTSNPN and CDR2 SVGIG (reference sequence). Here the CDR3 reads CACPRAGYGYTF. CDR3 in DNA: TGTGCCTGTCCCCGTGCAGGGTATGGCTACACCTTC.

This chain's CDR3 is CAISSPADTQYF. For the CDR3, the DNA is TGTGCCATCTCGTCACCCGCAGATACGCAGTATTTT. This rearrangement joins TRBV25-1 to TRBJ2-3; no firm D call. Trimming cost V 10 bases and J 4 bases, with 12 bases left between them. This CDR3 is 12 amino acids long. Germline V gene lookup returns CDR1 MGHDK and CDR2 SYGVNS.

The chain links TRBV7-2 to TRBJ2-2; 12 positions agree with TRBD2. The germline V gene encodes CDR1 SGHTA and CDR2 FQGNSA. There are 15 residues in the CDR3. After removal of 6 bases from V and 5 bases from J, the junction contained 4 bases not matched to a gene. The chain's CDR3 is CASRLAGGWTGELFF. In DNA form, the CDR3 reads TGTGCCAGCAGGCTAGCGGGAGGGTGGACCGGGGAGCTGTTTTTT.

This chain connects TRBV9 to TRBJ1-2; D is perhaps TRBD1 (5 bases). The CDR3 spans 16 residues. Germline CDR1 is SGDLS and CDR2 is YYNGEE. Between the trimmed V and J ends, which lost 0 bases and 7 bases, there was a span of 19 bases. The CDR3 bases are TGTGCCAGCAGCGTAGCGGTGGGGGAAAGCACTCGTGGCTACACCTTC. Protein sequence: CASSVAVGESTRGYTF.

V and J are TRBV15 and TRBJ2-5, with 7 bases matching TRBD1. Germline V CDR1 and CDR2: LNHNV, YYDKDF (reference sequence). The CDR3 runs to 15 residues. With V trimmed by 0 bases and J by 4 bases, 5 bases remained unmatched. The CDR3 nucleotides are TGTGCCACCAGCAGAGATCGGGGACAGTTAGAGACCCAGTACTTC. It specifies CATSRDRGQLETQYF.

On this clone: Other DNA sequences in this specimen translate into the identical CDR3. V is TRBV7-2 and J is TRBJ2-3; 12 bases map to TRBD2. The CDR3 has 16 residues. Trimming took 5 bases from V and 1 from J; bases not matched to a gene: 4. In germline, CDR1 is SGHTA, CDR2 FQGNSA. CDR3 sequence: CASSPRLAGGTDTQYF. CDR3 bases: TGTGCCAGCAGCCCACGACTAGCGGGAGGCACAGATACGCAGTATTTT.

The genes are TRBV7-2 and TRBJ2-3; 11 nucleotides align to TRBD2. This CDR3 comprises 15 residues. Per germline, CDR1 SGHTA and CDR2 FQGNSA. V shed 6 bases and J 1 base; nucleotides not matched to a gene: 3. The CDR3 spells CASSSGLAGTDTQYF. The DNA of the CDR3 is TGTGCCAGCAGTTCGGGACTAGCGGGCACAGATACGCAGTATTTT.

The chain carries TRBV2 and TRBJ1-5, with D tentatively TRBD1 (6 bases). Per germline, CDR1 SNHLY and CDR2 FYNNEI. Trimming stripped 6 bases from V and 7 bases from J, with 10 bases between. The CDR3 is 12 amino acids. CDR3 in DNA: TGTGCCAGCAGCGAGGGGGGCCAGCCCCAGCATTTT. Translating it yields CASSEGGQPQHF.

V gene TRBV30 combines with J gene TRBJ1-2; D is unclear. From germline, CDR1 is GTSNPN and CDR2 SVGIG (reference sequence). The V end was cut by 2 bases, the J end by 4 bases, with 8 bases between. The CDR3 totals 12 residues. As DNA, the CDR3 is TGTGCCTGGAGTCGGACGGTCTATGGCTACACCTTC. Translated, it gives CAWSRTVYGYTF.

This chain links TRBV7-3 with TRBJ1-6, with 8 bases matching TRBD1. This CDR3 comprises 14 residues. Germline values: CDR1 SGHTA, CDR2 FQGTGA. J was trimmed by 10 bases and V by 2 bases; bases with no gene match: 4. CDR3 nucleotides: TGTGCCAGCAGCTTAGGACAGGGAGGATCACCCCTCCACTTT. Residues: CASSLGQGGSPLHF.

V gene TRBV6-4 combines with J gene TRBJ2-3; TRBD1 aligns across 8 bases. V was pared by 4 bases and J by 0 bases, with 0 bases of the junction left unmatched. Germline CDR1 reads MRHNA; CDR2 reads SNTAGT. This CDR3 has 14 amino acids. CDR3: CASSGQGSTDTQYF. In DNA form, the CDR3 reads TGTGCCAGCAGTGGACAGGGGAGCACAGATACGCAGTATTTT.

V usage is TRBV7-3 and J usage is TRBJ1-6, with D hard to call. Trimming removed 1 base at V and 11 bases at J, with 9 bases between. CDR3 length: 13 residues. Looked up from germline, CDR1 is SGHTA and CDR2 is FQGTGA. CDR3 DNA: TGTGCCAGCAGCTTAAGAGGAGATCCACCCCTCCACTTT. This sequence encodes CASSLRGDPPLHF.

The chain combines TRBV10-2 with TRBJ2-3; weak D call: TRBD2 (6 bases). Germline assignment: CDR1 WSHSY and CDR2 SAAADI. Trimming took off 3 bases at V and 3 bases at J, with 13 bases between the two ends. The CDR3 totals 15 residues. The DNA for the CDR3 is TGCGCCAGCAGTGACGAGCGGGCGGGGACAGATACGCAGTATTTT. Translating gives CASSDERAGTDTQYF.

This rearrangement joins TRBV6-5 to TRBJ2-7, with 9 nucleotides matching TRBD2. Looked up from germline, CDR1 is MNHEY and CDR2 is SVGAGI. The J segment lost 3 bases and the V segment lost 4 bases, leaving 7 bases of the junction unmatched. The CDR3 has 15 amino acids. In DNA, the CDR3 is TGTGCCAGCAGTTTAATTGCTAGCGGGGACTACGAGCAGTACTTC. It codes for CASSLIASGDYEQYF.

The chain couples TRBV4-2 to TRBJ2-3; D is unclear. The CDR3 has 16 residues. Trimming left V 0 bases short and J 2 bases short, with 12 bases between. In germline, CDR1 is LGHNA, CDR2 YNFKEQ. This chain's CDR3 is CASSQEWPTTTDTQYF. CDR3 DNA sequence: TGTGCCAGCAGCCAAGAATGGCCGACGACCACAGATACGCAGTATTTT.

As to this clone: The junction shows a germline mismatch at one end, possibly a read error. V is TRBV4-3 and J is TRBJ2-3, with 13 bases that match TRBD2. The CDR3 length is 18 residues. Germline V gene data show CDR1 as LGHNA and CDR2 as YSLEER. The CDR3 reads CANSPGLAGASSTDTQYF. The CDR3 bases are TGCGCCAACAGCCCCGGACTAGCGGGGGCTTCTAGCACAGATACGCAGTATTTT.

This chain uses TRBV18 with TRBJ2-2; perhaps TRBD2 as D (5 bases). This CDR3 spans 15 amino acids. Germline V CDR1 and CDR2: KGHSH, LQKENI. Trimming left V 3 bases short and J 1 base short, with 9 bases between. The CDR3: CASSPREGNTGELFF. DNA for the CDR3: TGTGCCAGCTCACCGCGTGAGGGGAACACCGGGGAGCTGTTTTTT.

The gene calls are TRBV5-4 and TRBJ2-5; the match to TRBD2 covers 8 bases. The CDR3 length is 13 residues. The ends lost 2 bases at V and 5 bases at J; junction bases unmatched: 2. Germline V CDR1 and CDR2: SGHNT, YYREEE (reference sequence). The CDR3 DNA sequence: TGTGCCAGCAGCTTTAGCGGGGTTGAGACCCAGTACTTC. This sequence encodes CASSFSGVETQYF.

This clone appeared once. The gene calls are TRBV18 and TRBJ1-4, with D tentatively TRBD1 (5 bases). Germline assignment: CDR1 KGHSH and CDR2 LQKENI. V lost 3 bases, J lost 5 bases, and 13 bases lay in between. This CDR3 contains 15 residues. The CDR3 here is CASSPPGRVNEKLFF. CDR3 sequence (DNA): TGTGCCAGCTCACCCCCGGGACGGGTAAATGAAAAACTGTTTTTT.